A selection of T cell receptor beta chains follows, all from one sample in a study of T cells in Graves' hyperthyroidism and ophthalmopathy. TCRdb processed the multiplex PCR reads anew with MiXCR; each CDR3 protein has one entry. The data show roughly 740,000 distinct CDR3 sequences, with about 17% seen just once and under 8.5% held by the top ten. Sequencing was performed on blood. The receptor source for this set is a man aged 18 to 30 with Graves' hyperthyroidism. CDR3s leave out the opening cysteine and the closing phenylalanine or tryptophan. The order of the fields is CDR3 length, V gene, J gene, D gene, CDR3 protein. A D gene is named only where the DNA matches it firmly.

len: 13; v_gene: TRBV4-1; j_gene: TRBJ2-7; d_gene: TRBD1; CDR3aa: ASSQFGTGAYEQY
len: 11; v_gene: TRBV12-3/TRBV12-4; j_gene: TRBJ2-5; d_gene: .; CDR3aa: ASSNSEGETQY
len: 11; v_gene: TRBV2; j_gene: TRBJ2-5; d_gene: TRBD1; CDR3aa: ARGQGIQETQY
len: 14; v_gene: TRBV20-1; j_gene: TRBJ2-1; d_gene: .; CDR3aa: SARGRGLASYNEQF
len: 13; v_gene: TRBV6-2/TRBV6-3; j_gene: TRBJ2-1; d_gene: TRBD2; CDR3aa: ASTSAGLAGYGQF
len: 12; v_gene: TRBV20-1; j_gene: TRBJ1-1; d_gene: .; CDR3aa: SAREGGPNTEAF
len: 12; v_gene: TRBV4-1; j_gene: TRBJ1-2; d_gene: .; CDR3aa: ASSQDRTGRGYT
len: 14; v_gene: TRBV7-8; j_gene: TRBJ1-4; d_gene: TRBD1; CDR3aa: ASSSRQGRGNEKLF
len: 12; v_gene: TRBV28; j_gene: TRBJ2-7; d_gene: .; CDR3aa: ASSLTQGPNEQY
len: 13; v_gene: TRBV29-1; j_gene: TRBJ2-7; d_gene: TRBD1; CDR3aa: SVALAWDRTYEQY
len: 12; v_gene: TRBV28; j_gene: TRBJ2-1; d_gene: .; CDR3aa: ASSLFASYNEQF
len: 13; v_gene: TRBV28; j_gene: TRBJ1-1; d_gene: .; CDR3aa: ASSLYRELNTEAF
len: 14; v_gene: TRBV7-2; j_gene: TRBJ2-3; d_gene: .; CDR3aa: ASSLVPGRTTDTQY
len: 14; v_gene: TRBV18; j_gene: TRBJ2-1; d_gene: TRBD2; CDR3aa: ASSPTMAGGPGEQF
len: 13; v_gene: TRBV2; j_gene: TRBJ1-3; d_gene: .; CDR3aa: ASSVGQRSGNTIY
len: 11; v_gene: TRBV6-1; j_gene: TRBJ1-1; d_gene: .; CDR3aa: ASRPGRATEAF
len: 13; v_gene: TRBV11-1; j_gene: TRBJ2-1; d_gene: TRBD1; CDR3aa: ASSLRDRARNEQF
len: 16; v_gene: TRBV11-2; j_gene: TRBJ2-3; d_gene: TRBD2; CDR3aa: ASSQVRGAGEGTDTQY
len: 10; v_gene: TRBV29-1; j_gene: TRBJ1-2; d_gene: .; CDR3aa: SVANGRYGYT
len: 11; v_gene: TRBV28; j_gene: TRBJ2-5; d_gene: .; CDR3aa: ASRGDIPETQY
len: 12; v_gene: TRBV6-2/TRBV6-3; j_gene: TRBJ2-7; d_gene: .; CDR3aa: ASSYGGSFYEQY
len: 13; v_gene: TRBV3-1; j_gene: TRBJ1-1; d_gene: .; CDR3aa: ASSQDIGRSAEAF
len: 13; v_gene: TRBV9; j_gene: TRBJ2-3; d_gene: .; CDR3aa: ASSVGVGAPDTQY
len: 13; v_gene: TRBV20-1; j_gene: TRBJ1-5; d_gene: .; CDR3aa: SARDRGVSNQPQH
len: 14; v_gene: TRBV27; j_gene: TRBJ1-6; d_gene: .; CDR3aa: ASSLGGRRVRTPLH
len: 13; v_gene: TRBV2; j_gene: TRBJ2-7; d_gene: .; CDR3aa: ASSGDRGSLDEQY
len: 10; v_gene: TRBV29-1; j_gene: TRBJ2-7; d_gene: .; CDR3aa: SVPGTGDEQY
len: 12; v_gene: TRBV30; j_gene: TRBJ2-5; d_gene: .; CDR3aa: AWIIPGTQETQY
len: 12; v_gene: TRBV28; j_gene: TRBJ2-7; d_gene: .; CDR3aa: ASSPTGSLLEQY
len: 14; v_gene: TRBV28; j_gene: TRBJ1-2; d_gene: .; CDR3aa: ASSLVGHASNYGYT
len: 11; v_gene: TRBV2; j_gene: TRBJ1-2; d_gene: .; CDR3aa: ASSERTNYGYT
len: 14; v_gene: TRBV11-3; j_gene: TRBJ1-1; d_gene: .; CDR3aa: ASSPRTEIMNTEAF
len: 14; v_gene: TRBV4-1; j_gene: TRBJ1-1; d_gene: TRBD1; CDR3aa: ASSQLRTGGNTEAF
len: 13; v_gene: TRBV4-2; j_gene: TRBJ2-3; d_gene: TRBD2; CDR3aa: ASSLSAGVPDTQY
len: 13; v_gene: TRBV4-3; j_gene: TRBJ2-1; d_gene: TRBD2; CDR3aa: ASSPSSGSRNEQF
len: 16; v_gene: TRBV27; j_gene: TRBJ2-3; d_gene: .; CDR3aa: VSSPVPTGRSSTDTQY
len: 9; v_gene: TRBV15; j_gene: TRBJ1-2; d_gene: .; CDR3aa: ATSRDDSYT
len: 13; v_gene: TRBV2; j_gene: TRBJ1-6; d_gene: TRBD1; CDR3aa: ASSVGGQGVSPLH
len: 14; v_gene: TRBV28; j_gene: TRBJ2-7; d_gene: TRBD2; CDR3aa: ASSSRPSGENYEQY
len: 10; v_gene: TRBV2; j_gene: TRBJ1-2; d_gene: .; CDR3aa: ASRKVGALYT
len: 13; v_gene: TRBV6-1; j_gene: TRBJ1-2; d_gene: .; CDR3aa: ASSNVFGGHYGYT